A selection of T cell receptor beta chains follows, all from one sample in a study of beta chain features in type 1 diabetes. Method: immunoSEQ multiplex PCR; TCRdb's copy keeps in-frame clones and lacks some. The sample includes more than 250,000 clones, over 14% seen only once; the top ten take more than 0.015%. Sequencing was done on a sample of naive CD4+ T cells from blood. The source of these receptors is a man aged 18 to 29 with type 1 diabetes. Each CDR3 is given with its conserved first and last residue. D genes are given only for firm matches. Clone size is not always given. Where it is, it says once, few, many or a class for expanded clones.

CDR3 protein: CASRGGGRTYEQYF
CDR3 DNA: TGCGCCAGCAGGGGCGGAGGGCGGACCTACGAGCAGTACTTC
clone size: -
D gene: -
J gene: TRBJ2-7
V gene: TRBV10-2

CDR3 protein: CASSLALGARTYEQYF
CDR3 DNA: TGTGCCAGCAGCTTAGCGCTGGGGGCAAGAACCTACGAGCAGTACTTC
clone size: few
D gene: -
J gene: TRBJ2-7
V gene: TRBV7-9

CDR3 protein: CASSVEQGYEQYF
CDR3 DNA: TGTGCCAGCAGCGTAGAACAGGGCTACGAGCAGTACTTC
clone size: -
D gene: -
J gene: TRBJ2-7
V gene: TRBV9

CDR3 protein: CASSPSSVQETQYF
CDR3 DNA: TGTGCCAGTAGCCCGTCGTCGGTGCAAGAGACCCAGTACTTC
clone size: -
D gene: -
J gene: TRBJ2-5
V gene: TRBV19

CDR3 protein: CASSARGTAGNRNEQFF
CDR3 DNA: TGTGCCAGCAGCGCCCGAGGGACAGCCGGGAATAGGAATGAGCAGTTCTTC
clone size: -
D gene: TRBD1
J gene: TRBJ2-1
V gene: TRBV7-2

CDR3 protein: CASSLAGGYGYTF
CDR3 DNA: TGCGCCAGCAGCTTGGCAGGGGGCTATGGCTACACCTTC
clone size: few
D gene: TRBD1
J gene: TRBJ1-2
V gene: TRBV5-1

CDR3 protein: CASSGGGAKNIQYF
CDR3 DNA: TGCGCCAGCAGCGGCGGGGGGGCCAAAAACATTCAGTACTTC
clone size: once
D gene: TRBD2
J gene: TRBJ2-4
V gene: TRBV5-1

CDR3 protein: CASSLAAGAGRGEQFF
CDR3 DNA: TGCGCCAGCAGCTTGGCGGCGGGGGCGGGGAGGGGTGAGCAGTTCTTC
clone size: -
D gene: -
J gene: TRBJ2-1
V gene: TRBV5-1

CDR3 protein: CASSSLSGLAYEQYF
CDR3 DNA: TGTGCCAGCAGCTCCTTATCTGGACTAGCCTACGAGCAGTACTTC
clone size: -
D gene: TRBD2
J gene: TRBJ2-7
V gene: TRBV5-5

CDR3 protein: CASSLAQRGSYEQYF
CDR3 DNA: TGTGCCAGCAGCTTGGCCCAGCGGGGGAGCTACGAGCAGTACTTC
clone size: -
D gene: TRBD2
J gene: TRBJ2-7
V gene: TRBV5-4

CDR3 protein: CASSRRQGVYGYTF
CDR3 DNA: TGTGCCAGCAGCCGTAGACAGGGAGTCTATGGCTACACCTTC
clone size: -
D gene: TRBD1
J gene: TRBJ1-2
V gene: TRBV14

CDR3 protein: CASSADRGQETQYF
CDR3 DNA: TGTGCCAGCAGCGCGGACAGGGGGCAAGAGACCCAGTACTTC
clone size: -
D gene: TRBD1
J gene: TRBJ2-5
V gene: TRBV7-2

CDR3 protein: CSVKESPIEAFF
CDR3 DNA: TGCAGCGTTAAGGAGTCACCGATTGAAGCTTTCTTT
clone size: -
D gene: -
J gene: TRBJ1-1
V gene: TRBV29-1

CDR3 protein: CASSESIAGVAVF
CDR3 DNA: TGTGCCAGCAGTGAATCGATAGCGGGAGTTGCTGTCTTC
clone size: few
D gene: TRBD2
J gene: TRBJ2-1
V gene: TRBV2

CDR3 protein: CASSTLSNYGYTF
CDR3 DNA: TGTGCCAGCAGCACACTATCTAACTATGGCTACACCTTC
clone size: few
D gene: -
J gene: TRBJ1-2
V gene: TRBV7-9

CDR3 protein: CASSLDGTDSFYGYTF
CDR3 DNA: TGTGCCAGCAGCTTGGACGGGACGGACAGTTTCTATGGCTACACCTTC
clone size: -
D gene: -
J gene: TRBJ1-2
V gene: TRBV5-6

CDR3 protein: CASSLMWESYEQYF
CDR3 DNA: TGCGCCAGCAGCTTAATGTGGGAGTCCTACGAGCAGTACTTC
clone size: few
D gene: -
J gene: TRBJ2-7
V gene: TRBV5-1

CDR3 protein: CASSDATSGRAQYF
CDR3 DNA: TGTGCCAGCAGCGACGCCACTAGCGGGAGAGCGCAGTATTTT
clone size: -
D gene: TRBD2
J gene: TRBJ2-3
V gene: TRBV5-6

CDR3 protein: CASSLVDSQGVGNEQFF
CDR3 DNA: TGTGCCAGCAGCTTAGTGGACAGCCAAGGAGTTGGGAATGAGCAGTTCTTC
clone size: few
D gene: -
J gene: TRBJ2-1
V gene: TRBV7-9

CDR3 protein: CSAQRGGETQYF
CDR3 DNA: TGCAGCGCTCAGAGGGGGGGGGAGACCCAGTACTTC
clone size: few
D gene: -
J gene: TRBJ2-5
V gene: TRBV29-1

CDR3 protein: CASSFTGVSYEQYF
CDR3 DNA: TGTGCCAGCTCATTTACAGGGGTCTCCTACGAGCAGTACTTC
clone size: few
D gene: TRBD1
J gene: TRBJ2-7
V gene: TRBV18

CDR3 protein: CASSGDYNEQFF
CDR3 DNA: TGTGCCAGTAGCGGGGACTACAATGAGCAGTTCTTC
clone size: -
D gene: -
J gene: TRBJ2-1
V gene: TRBV19

CDR3 protein: CASSQDKPASGGYTF
CDR3 DNA: TGTGCCAGCAGCCAAGATAAGCCCGCCTCCGGTGGCTACACCTTC
clone size: -
D gene: -
J gene: TRBJ1-2
V gene: TRBV4-2

CDR3 protein: CASSLGGEDTQYF
CDR3 DNA: TGTGCCAGCAGTTTGGGGGGTGAAGATACGCAGTATTTT
clone size: -
D gene: -
J gene: TRBJ2-3
V gene: TRBV28

CDR3 protein: CASSGTGYGYTF
CDR3 DNA: TGTGCCAGCAGTGGGACAGGGTATGGCTACACCTTC
clone size: few
D gene: TRBD1
J gene: TRBJ1-2
V gene: TRBV28

CDR3 protein: CASSAAETQYF
CDR3 DNA: TGTGCCAGCAGCGCTGCGGAGACCCAGTACTTC
clone size: many
D gene: -
J gene: TRBJ2-5
V gene: TRBV4-2

CDR3 protein: CASSQDQRGSANEKLFF
CDR3 DNA: TGCGCCAGCAGCCAAGATCAGAGAGGTTCGGCTAATGAAAAACTGTTTTTT
clone size: few
D gene: -
J gene: TRBJ1-4
V gene: TRBV4-3

CDR3 protein: CASSPTYSRQGSYNEQFF
CDR3 DNA: TGTGCCAGCTCACCAACTTATAGCAGACAGGGGTCCTACAATGAGCAGTTCTTC
clone size: -
D gene: TRBD1
J gene: TRBJ2-1
V gene: TRBV18

CDR3 protein: CASSHTYEQYF
CDR3 DNA: TGTGCCAGCAGCCACACTTACGAGCAGTACTTC
clone size: few
D gene: -
J gene: TRBJ2-7
V gene: TRBV14

CDR3 protein: CSVALGGGTDTQYF
CDR3 DNA: TGCAGCGTCGCATTGGGGGGGGGCACAGATACGCAGTATTTT
clone size: few
D gene: TRBD2
J gene: TRBJ2-3
V gene: TRBV29-1

CDR3 protein: CASSLDRARSPLHF
CDR3 DNA: TGTGCCAGCAGTTTAGACAGGGCCAGATCACCCCTCCACTTT
clone size: -
D gene: TRBD1
J gene: TRBJ1-6
V gene: TRBV27

CDR3 protein: CAISEVTGDNQPQHF
CDR3 DNA: TGTGCCATCAGTGAGGTGACAGGGGACAATCAGCCCCAGCATTTT
clone size: -
D gene: TRBD1
J gene: TRBJ1-5
V gene: TRBV10-3

CDR3 protein: CASSQRTGGGKTQYF
CDR3 DNA: TGTGCCAGCAGCCAAAGGACAGGGGGCGGCAAGACCCAGTACTTC
clone size: -
D gene: TRBD1
J gene: TRBJ2-5
V gene: TRBV5-6

CDR3 protein: CAISPQGTGNTIYF
CDR3 DNA: TGTGCCATCAGTCCACAGGGGACTGGAAACACCATATATTTT
clone size: few
D gene: TRBD1
J gene: TRBJ1-3
V gene: TRBV10-3

CDR3 protein: CASSLARQEETQYF
CDR3 DNA: TGTGCCAGCAGCTTAGCCAGGCAGGAAGAGACCCAGTACTTC
clone size: few
D gene: -
J gene: TRBJ2-5
V gene: TRBV7-9

CDR3 protein: CASSGTANQDTQYF
CDR3 DNA: TGCGCCAGCAGCGGGACAGCCAACCAAGATACCCAGTACTTC
clone size: few
D gene: TRBD1
J gene: TRBJ2-5
V gene: TRBV5-1

CDR3 protein: CASSSTVRDEQFF
CDR3 DNA: TGTGCCAGCAGTTCGACAGTCAGGGATGAGCAGTTCTTC
clone size: -
D gene: -
J gene: TRBJ2-1
V gene: TRBV28